This is a list of T cell receptor beta chains from one sample in a study of T cell repertoires in cytomegalovirus infection. TCRdb re-called the reads through MiXCR, storing one row per CDR3 protein. The repertoire has around 130,000 distinct CDR3 sequences, 8.8% of them found once; the top ten carry 10%. The material sequenced was PBMCs. These receptors all stem from a human donor in good health (CMV status not recorded). Some clones in this sample may be carry-over from other donors' samples. Both conserved end residues are part of each CDR3. A D gene is named only where the DNA matches it firmly. Not all rows give a size; the values are once, few, many and, for expanded clones, a class.

J gene	clone size	V gene	D gene	CDR3 DNA	CDR3 protein
TRBJ2-1	many	TRBV7-2	-	TGTGCCAGCAGCTTATTTGGGGATGAGCAGTTCTTC	CASSLFGDEQFF
TRBJ2-1	-	TRBV20-1	TRBD2	TGCAGTGCTTCTCGACTAGCGGGTGGAGTTGAGGATGAGCAGTTCTTC	CSASRLAGGVEDEQFF
TRBJ2-7	few	TRBV12-3/TRBV12-4	TRBD1	TGTGCCAGCAGTTCCCCACCGACAGGGTACTACGAGCAGTACTTC	CASSSPPTGYYEQYF
TRBJ2-2	many	TRBV7-3	-	TGTGCCAGCAGCTTAAGTCAGAACACCGGGGAGCTGTTTTTT	CASSLSQNTGELFF
TRBJ1-2	many	TRBV12-3/TRBV12-4	TRBD1	TGTGCCAGCAGTCCAGGGACAGCCTATGTGGGCTACACCTTC	CASSPGTAYVGYTF
TRBJ2-4	many	TRBV12-3/TRBV12-4	-	TGTGCCAGCAGTTCGGGTAGCTTGGGCCACATTCAGTACTTC	CASSSGSLGHIQYF
TRBJ2-5	many	TRBV24-1	-	TGTGCCACCAGTGATTTGCAGTTGGGCAGGGCTAAAGAGACCCAGTACTTC	CATSDLQLGRAKETQYF
TRBJ2-1	many	TRBV6-2/TRBV6-3	-	TGTGCCAGCAGTTCAGTTCTGCTGGCGCTTGGGACAAACAATGAGCAGTTCTTC	CASSSVLLALGTNNEQFF
TRBJ2-7	-	TRBV20-1	-	TGCAGTGCTCCCAGGGACTCCTACGAGCAGTACTTC	CSAPRDSYEQYF
TRBJ1-1	many	TRBV13	-	TGTGCCAGCAGCCCCAGGGTTTTTATGAACACTGAAGCTTTCTTT	CASSPRVFMNTEAFF
TRBJ1-6	many	TRBV2	TRBD1	TGTGCCAGCAGCGCCCGGGACAGGCAGAATTCACCCCTCCACTTT	CASSARDRQNSPLHF
TRBJ2-1	-	TRBV20-1	TRBD2	TGCAGTGGGCGGGGGGGGTGGAATGAGCAGTTCTTC	CSGRGGWNEQFF
TRBJ1-5	many	TRBV27	-	TGTGCCAGCAGTTTTGCGAATAGCAATCAGCCCCAGCATTTT	CASSFANSNQPQHF
TRBJ1-1	-	TRBV3-1	-	TGTGCCAGCAGCCAAGATTTACCCTATGAAGCTTTCTTT	CASSQDLPYEAFF
TRBJ1-1	many	TRBV12-3/TRBV12-4	-	TGTGCCAGCAGTTCCGGGACCAGGTTTGCTGGCACTGAAGCTTTCTTT	CASSSGTRFAGTEAFF
TRBJ1-2	many	TRBV20-1	TRBD1	TGCAGTGCTAGCCCGAGGACAGGGATAGACGGCTACACCTTC	CSASPRTGIDGYTF
TRBJ1-5	many	TRBV5-5	TRBD1	TGTGCCAGCAGCATGGACAGGGGGCGAGACAATCAGCCCCAGCATTTT	CASSMDRGRDNQPQHF
TRBJ2-5	many	TRBV19	-	TGTGCCAGTAGTATAGATACCGTTTCAGGGACCCAGTACTTC	CASSIDTVSGTQYF
TRBJ2-3	-	TRBV30	-	TGTGCCTGGAAAAGGCAGGGGATAGATACGCAGTATTTT	CAWKRQGIDTQYF